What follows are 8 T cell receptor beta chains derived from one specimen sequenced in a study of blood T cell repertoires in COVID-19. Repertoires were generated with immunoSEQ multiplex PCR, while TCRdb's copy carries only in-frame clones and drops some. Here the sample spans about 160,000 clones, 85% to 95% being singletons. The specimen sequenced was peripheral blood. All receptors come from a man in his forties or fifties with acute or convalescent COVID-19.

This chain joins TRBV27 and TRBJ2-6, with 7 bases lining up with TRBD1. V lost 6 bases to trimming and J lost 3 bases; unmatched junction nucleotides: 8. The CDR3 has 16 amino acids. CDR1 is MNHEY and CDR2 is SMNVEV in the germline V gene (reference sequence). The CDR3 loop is CASSPTYRGGANVLTF. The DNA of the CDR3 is TGTGCCAGCAGCCCCACCTACAGGGGTGGGGCCAACGTCCTGACTTTC. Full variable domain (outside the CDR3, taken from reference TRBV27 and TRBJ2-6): EAQVTQNPRYLITVTGKKLTVTCSQNMNHEYMSWYRQDPGLGLRQIYYSMNVEVTDKGDVPEGYKVSRKEKRNFPLILESPSPNQTSLYFCASSPTYRGGANVLTFGAGSRLTVL.

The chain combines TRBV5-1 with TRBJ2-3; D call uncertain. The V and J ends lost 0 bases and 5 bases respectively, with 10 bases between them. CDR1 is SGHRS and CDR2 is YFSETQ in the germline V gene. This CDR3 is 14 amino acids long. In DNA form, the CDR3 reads TGCGCCAGCAGCTTGGGCCTTACGGGAGATACGCAGTATTTT. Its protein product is CASSLGLTGDTQYF.

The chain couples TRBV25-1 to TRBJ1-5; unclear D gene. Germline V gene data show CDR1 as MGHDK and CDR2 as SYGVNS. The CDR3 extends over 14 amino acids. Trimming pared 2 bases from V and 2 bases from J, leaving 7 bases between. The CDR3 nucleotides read TGTGCCAGCAGTGAAACCGGGGGCAATCAGCCCCAGCATTTT. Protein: CASSETGGNQPQHF.

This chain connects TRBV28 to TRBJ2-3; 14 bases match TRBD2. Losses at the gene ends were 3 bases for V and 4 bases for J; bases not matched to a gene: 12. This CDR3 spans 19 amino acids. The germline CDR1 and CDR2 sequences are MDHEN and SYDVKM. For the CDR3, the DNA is TGTGCCAGCAGTTTCCCCTCCGGACTAGCGGGGGGCCACGCAGATACGCAGTATTTT. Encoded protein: CASSFPSGLAGGHADTQYF.

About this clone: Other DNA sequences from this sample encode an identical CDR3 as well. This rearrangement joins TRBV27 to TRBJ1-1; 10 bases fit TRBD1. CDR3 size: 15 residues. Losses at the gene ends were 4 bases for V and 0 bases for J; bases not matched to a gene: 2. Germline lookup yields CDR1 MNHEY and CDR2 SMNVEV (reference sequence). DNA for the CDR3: TGTGCCAGCAGTTGGACAGGGGGTATGAACACTGAAGCTTTCTTT. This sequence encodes CASSWTGGMNTEAFF.

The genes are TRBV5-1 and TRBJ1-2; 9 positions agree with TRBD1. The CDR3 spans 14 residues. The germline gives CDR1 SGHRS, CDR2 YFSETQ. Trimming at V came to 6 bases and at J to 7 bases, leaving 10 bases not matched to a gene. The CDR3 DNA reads TGCGCCAGCAACCCGGGACAGGGCGTAGTTGGCTACACCTTC. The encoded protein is CASNPGQGVVGYTF.

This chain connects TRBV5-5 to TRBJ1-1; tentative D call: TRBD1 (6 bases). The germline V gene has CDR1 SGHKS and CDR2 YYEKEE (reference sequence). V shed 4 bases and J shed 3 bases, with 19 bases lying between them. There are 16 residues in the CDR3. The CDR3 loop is CASSQDRFWPHTEAFF. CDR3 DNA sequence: TGTGCCAGCAGCCAAGACAGGTTTTGGCCGCACACTGAAGCTTTCTTT.

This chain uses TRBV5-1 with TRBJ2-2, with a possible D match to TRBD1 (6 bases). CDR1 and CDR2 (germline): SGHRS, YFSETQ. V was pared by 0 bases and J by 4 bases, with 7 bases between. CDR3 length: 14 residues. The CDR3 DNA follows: TGCGCCAGCAGCTTGGGAGGGGGCACCGGGGAGCTGTTTTTT. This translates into CASSLGGGTGELFF.